This TCR beta chain was recovered during a study of technical replicates of blood from several donors (dated by TCRdb to 2016 to 2017). On this clone itself: Its antigen is still unknown. No clone much larger than this one lies a single base away; base qualities are absent.

The protocol used for the library was the immunoSEQ multiplex PCR assay. Sourced from immuneACCESS, this table was stored by TCRdb with only in-frame sequences that have V and J called. A share of the clones is absent; for the studies checked, an unresolved V gene accounts for under half, and the remainder has no known explanation. For this sample the table gives 65,000 to 95,000 clones, of which approximately 97% were detected only once. The top ten hold roughly 0.2% of the sample. Relative to germline, V is missing 10 bases and J is missing 6 bases, with 5 bases of the junction outside any gene match. CDR1 and CDR2 were assigned from the germline V gene (reference sequence) as LNHDA and SQIVND. The CDR3 has 13 amino acids, counting the end cysteine and phenylalanine. Only the CDR3 region is kept as DNA, spanning 39 bases read in frame from base 1.

Recombination joined TRBV19 with TRBJ1-6, and TRBD1 aligns with 8 junction nucleotides. The receptor's source is a human donor in good health. The sequenced material came from T cells isolated from PBMCs. The nucleotides are TGTGCCACTCAAGACAGGGGTAATTCACCCCTCCACTTT. Its protein reads: CATQDRGNSPLHF.